This T cell receptor (beta chain) emerged from a study of blood T cell repertoires in COVID-19. Sequenced by immunoSEQ multiplex PCR; TCRdb stores in-frame clones only, minus some. This table holds tens of thousands of clones, more than 70% found once. The CDR3 extends over 16 amino acids. Germline CDR1 MNHEY, CDR2 SVGEGT. The junction had 7 bases not matched to a gene; V was cut back by 3 bases and J by 2 bases. This TCR derives from a woman aged 80 or over with active COVID-19. The specimen was peripheral blood. V and J are TRBV6-2 or TRBV6-3 and TRBJ2-3, with 8 bases identical to TRBD2. CDR3 loop: CASSYNSGGFTDTQYF. The CDR3 DNA reads TGTGCCAGCAGTTATAACAGCGGGGGATTCACAGATACGCAGTATTTT.